Given below is one T cell receptor (beta chain) in context. Its antigen is not identified. The PCR ran on 60 Vbeta and 13 Jbeta primers. This table comes from immunoSEQ multiplex PCR, and its TCRdb copy is limited to in-frame clones, with some not included. The sample contains roughly 150,000 clones, around 73% of which appear only once. The sample belongs to a study of cytomegalovirus exposure and HLA in healthy donors. Study results and caveats: The authors considered a cluster of highly shared sequence variants likely to be a sequencing artifact. Compared with the approximately 670-donor mean, an Asian-associated ancestry cluster reportedly had fewer N-insertions, according to a later analysis. Rare TCR sequences predominated, though certain public TCRs were found in many donors.

The V gene end was trimmed by 4 bases and the J gene end by 5 bases; junction bases not matched to a gene: 2. CDR1 is SGHRS, CDR2 YFSETQ, per germline. This CDR3 has 14 residues. Although they were nominally healthy when sampled, donors likely had unrecorded immune exposures. The TCR comes from a young woman in good health and CMV-seropositive. The gene calls are TRBV5-1 and TRBJ2-1, with TRBD2 matching over 11 bases. The sequencing sample was made of PBMCs. The CDR3 here is CASSRLAGNNEQFF. The CDR3 DNA reads as TGCGCCAGCAGCCGACTAGCGGGGAACAATGAGCAGTTCTTC.